This T cell receptor beta chain was retrieved from a study of blood T cell dynamics during melanoma immunotherapy. Overall study context: First-line therapy was either pembrolizumab or nivolumab with ipilimumab for metastatic melanoma.

Sample time point: pre-treatment baseline. Sampling occurred pretreatment (T0) and at week 3 (W3), after cycle one of checkpoint blockade. Study results and limitations: At W3, later disease-control patients showed bifurcated PBMC repertoire changes, unlike progressors.

TCRdb's copy holds only in-frame clones and misses some; the assay was immunoSEQ multiplex PCR. Of 16,000 or so clones in the sample, 85% are singletons; the top ten hold about 5%. This clone was observed a single time. Its antigen is unknown. The germline CDR1 and CDR2 sequences are MNHEY and SVGAGI. The V gene lost 4 bases and the J gene lost 4 bases, with 13 bases spanning the gap. This CDR3 has 14 amino acids. This TCR derives from a human donor with melanoma. This sequence joins TRBV6-5 and TRBJ1-2, with D hard to call. Source: blood, taken from a patient treated with checkpoint blockade. The CDR3 DNA reads TGTGCCAGCAGTTTGGCCAGCCGGGGCTATGGCTACACCTTC. Translating gives CASSLASRGYGYTF.